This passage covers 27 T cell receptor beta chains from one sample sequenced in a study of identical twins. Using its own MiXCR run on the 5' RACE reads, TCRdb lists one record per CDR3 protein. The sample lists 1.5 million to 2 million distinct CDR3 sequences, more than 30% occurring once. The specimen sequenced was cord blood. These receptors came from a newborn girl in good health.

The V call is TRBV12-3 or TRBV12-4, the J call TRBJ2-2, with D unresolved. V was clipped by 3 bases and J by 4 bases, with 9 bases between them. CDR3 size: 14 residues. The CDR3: CASSLEWATGELFF. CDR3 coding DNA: TGTGCCAGCAGTTTGGAGTGGGCCACCGGGGAGCTGTTTTTT.

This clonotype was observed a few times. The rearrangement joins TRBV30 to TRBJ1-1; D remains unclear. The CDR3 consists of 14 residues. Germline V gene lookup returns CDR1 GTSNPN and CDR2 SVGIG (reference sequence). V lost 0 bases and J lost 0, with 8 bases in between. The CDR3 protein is CAWSVRLMNTEAFF. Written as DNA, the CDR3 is TGTGCCTGGAGTGTACGACTGATGAACACTGAAGCTTTCTTT.

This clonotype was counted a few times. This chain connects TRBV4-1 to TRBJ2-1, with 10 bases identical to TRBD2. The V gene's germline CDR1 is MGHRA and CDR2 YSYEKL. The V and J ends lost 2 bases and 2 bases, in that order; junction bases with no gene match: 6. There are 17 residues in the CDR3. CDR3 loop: CASSQPLAGVPYNEQFF. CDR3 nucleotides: TGCGCCAGCAGCCAACCTCTAGCGGGAGTTCCCTACAATGAGCAGTTCTTC.

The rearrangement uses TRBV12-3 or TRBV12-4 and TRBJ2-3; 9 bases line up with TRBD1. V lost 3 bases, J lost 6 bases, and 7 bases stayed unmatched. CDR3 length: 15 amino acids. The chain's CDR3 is CASSFRDRVRDTQYF. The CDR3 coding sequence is TGTGCCAGCAGTTTCCGGGACAGGGTAAGGGATACGCAGTATTTT.

This CDR3 is CASKPGLAGTYEQYF. CDR3 in DNA: TGTGCCAGCAAACCCGGACTAGCGGGAACCTACGAGCAGTACTTC. The chain employs TRBV11-1 and TRBJ2-5; 12 positions agree with TRBD2. The DNA end is a closer match to TRBJ2-7, so the J assignment may be wrong. CDR1 and CDR2 (germline): SGHAT, FQDESV (reference sequence). The CDR3 length is 15 residues.

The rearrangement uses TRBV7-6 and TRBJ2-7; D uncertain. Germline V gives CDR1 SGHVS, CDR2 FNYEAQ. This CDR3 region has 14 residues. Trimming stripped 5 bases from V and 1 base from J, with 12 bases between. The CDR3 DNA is TGTGCCAGCAGCGCCGGATACGCTTCCTACGAGCAGTACTTC. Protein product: CASSAGYASYEQYF.

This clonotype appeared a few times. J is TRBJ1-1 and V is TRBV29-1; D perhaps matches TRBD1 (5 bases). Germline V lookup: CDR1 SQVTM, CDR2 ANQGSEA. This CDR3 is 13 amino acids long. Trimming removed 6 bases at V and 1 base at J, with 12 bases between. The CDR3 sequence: CSVMEGRNTEAFF. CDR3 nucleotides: TGCAGCGTCATGGAGGGGAGGAACACTGAAGCTTTCTTT.

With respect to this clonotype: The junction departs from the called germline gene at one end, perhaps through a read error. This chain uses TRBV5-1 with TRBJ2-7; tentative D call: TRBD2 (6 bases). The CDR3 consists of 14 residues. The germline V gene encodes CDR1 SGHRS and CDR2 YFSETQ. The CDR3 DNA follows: TGCGCCAGTAGCTTGGGGGGTTCGAACAATGAGCAGTACTTC. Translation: CASSLGGSNNEQYF. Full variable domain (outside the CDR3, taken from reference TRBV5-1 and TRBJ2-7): KAGVTQTPRYLIKTRGQQVTLSCSPISGHRSVSWYQQTPGQGLQFLFEYFSETQRNKGNFPGRFSGRQFSNSRSEMNVSTLELGDSALYLCASSLGGSNNEQYFGPGTRLTVT.

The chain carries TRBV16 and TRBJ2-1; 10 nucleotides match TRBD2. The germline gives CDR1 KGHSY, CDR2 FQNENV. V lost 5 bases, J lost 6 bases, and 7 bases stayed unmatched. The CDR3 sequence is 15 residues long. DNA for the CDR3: TGTGCCAGCAGCACGCTAGCGGGAGAGTTCAATGAGCAGTTCTTC. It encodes CASSTLAGEFNEQFF.

The DNA for the CDR3 is TGTGCCAGCAGCCATTCGGGGGGGAAGGACGAGCAGTACTTC. This encodes CASSHSGGKDEQYF. This rearrangement joins TRBV3-1 to TRBJ2-7, with TRBD2 identical over 8 bases. The CDR3 sequence is 14 residues long. The trim removed 3 bases at V and 5 bases at J, leaving 6 bases unmatched. Germline lookup yields CDR1 LGHDT and CDR2 YNNKEL (reference sequence).

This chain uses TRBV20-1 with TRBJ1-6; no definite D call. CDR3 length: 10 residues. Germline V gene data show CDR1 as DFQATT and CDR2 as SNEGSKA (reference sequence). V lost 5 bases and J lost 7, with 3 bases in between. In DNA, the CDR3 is TGCAGTGCTGGAAATTCACCCCTCCACTTT. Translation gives CSAGNSPLHF.

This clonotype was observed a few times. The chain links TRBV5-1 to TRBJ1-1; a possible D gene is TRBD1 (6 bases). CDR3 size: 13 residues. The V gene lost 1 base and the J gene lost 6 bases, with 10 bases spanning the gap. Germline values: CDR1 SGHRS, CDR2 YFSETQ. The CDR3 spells CASSLNRQAEAFF. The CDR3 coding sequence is TGCGCCAGCAGCTTGAATCGACAGGCTGAAGCTTTCTTT.

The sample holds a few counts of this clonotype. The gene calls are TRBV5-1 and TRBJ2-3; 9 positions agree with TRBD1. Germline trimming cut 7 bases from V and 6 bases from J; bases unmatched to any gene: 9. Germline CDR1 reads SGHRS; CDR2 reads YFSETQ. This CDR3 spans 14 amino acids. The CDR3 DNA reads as TGCGCCAGCCGCCGGGACAGGGATACGGATACGCAGTATTTT. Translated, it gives CASRRDRDTDTQYF.

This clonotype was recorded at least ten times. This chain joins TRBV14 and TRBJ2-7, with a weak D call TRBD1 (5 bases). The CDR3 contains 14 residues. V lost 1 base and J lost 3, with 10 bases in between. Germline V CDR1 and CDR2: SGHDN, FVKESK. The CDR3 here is CASSQALGHYEQYF. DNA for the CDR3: TGTGCCAGCAGCCAAGCTCTTGGACACTACGAGCAGTACTTC.

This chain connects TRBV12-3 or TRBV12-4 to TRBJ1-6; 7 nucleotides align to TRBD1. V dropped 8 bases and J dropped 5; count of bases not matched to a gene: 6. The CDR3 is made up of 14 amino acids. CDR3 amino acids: CASGTGEDNSPLHF. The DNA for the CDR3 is TGTGCCAGCGGTACAGGGGAGGATAATTCACCCCTCCACTTT.

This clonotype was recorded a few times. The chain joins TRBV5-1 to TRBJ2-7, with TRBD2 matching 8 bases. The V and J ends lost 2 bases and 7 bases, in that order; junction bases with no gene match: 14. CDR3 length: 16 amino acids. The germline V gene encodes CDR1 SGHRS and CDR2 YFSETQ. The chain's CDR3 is CASSFDPSGGLNEQYF. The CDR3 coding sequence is TGCGCCAGCAGCTTTGACCCCAGCGGGGGACTCAATGAGCAGTACTTC.

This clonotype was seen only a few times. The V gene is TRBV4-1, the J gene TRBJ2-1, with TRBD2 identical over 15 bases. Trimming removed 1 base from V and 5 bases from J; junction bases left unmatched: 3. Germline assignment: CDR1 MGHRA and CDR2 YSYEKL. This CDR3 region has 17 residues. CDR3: CASSQVGTSGRNNEQFF. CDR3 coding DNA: TGCGCCAGCAGCCAAGTGGGGACTAGCGGGAGGAACAATGAGCAGTTCTTC.

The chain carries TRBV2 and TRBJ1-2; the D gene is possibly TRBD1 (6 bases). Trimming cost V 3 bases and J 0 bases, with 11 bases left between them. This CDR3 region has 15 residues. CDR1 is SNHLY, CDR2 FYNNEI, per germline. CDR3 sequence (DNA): TGTGCCAGCAGTGACATTGCAGGGGCTAACTATGGCTACACCTTC. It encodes CASSDIAGANYGYTF.

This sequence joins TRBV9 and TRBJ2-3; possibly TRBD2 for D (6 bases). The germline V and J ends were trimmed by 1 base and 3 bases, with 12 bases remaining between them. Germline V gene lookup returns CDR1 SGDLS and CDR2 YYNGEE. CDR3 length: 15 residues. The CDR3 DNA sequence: TGTGCCAGCAGCGTATGGGGGGAACGGACAGATACGCAGTATTTT. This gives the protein CASSVWGERTDTQYF.

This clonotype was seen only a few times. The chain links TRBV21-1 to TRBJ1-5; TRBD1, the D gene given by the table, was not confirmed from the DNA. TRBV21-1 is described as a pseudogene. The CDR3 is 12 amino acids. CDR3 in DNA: TGTGCCAGGGGGACAGGCAATCAGCCCCAGCATTTT. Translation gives CARGTGNQPQHF.

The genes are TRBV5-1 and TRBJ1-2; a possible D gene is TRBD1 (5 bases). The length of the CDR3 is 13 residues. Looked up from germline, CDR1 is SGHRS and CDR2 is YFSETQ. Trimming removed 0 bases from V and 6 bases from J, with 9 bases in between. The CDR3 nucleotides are TGCGCCAGCAGCTTGGGGGGGGATAATGGCTACACCTTC. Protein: CASSLGGDNGYTF.

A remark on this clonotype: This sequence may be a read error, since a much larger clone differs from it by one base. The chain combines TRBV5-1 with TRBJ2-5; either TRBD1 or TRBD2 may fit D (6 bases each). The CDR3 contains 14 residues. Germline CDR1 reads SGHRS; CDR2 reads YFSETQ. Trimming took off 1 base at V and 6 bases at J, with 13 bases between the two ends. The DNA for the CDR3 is TGCGCCAGCAGCTTGAGGGGGGTTCGTAAGACCCAGTACTTC. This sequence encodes CASSLRGVRKTQYF. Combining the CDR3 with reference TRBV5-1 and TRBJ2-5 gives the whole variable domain KAGVTQTPRYLIKTRGQQVTLSCSPISGHRSVSWYQQTPGQGLQFLFEYFSETQRNKGNFPGRFSGRQFSNSRSEMNVSTLELGDSALYLCASSLRGVRKTQYFGPGTRLLVL.

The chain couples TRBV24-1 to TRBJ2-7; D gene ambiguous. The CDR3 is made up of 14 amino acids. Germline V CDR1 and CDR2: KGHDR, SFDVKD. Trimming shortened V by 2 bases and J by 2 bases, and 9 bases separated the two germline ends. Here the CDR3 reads CATSDSGNPYEQYF. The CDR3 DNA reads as TGTGCCACCAGTGATTCCGGAAACCCCTACGAGCAGTACTTC.

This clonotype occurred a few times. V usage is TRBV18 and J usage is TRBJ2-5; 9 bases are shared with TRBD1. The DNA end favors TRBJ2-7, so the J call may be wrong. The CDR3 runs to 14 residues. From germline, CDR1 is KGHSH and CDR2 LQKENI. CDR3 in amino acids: CASSVTGGANEQYF. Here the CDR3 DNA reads TGTGCCAGCTCAGTCACAGGGGGCGCGAACGAGCAGTACTTC.

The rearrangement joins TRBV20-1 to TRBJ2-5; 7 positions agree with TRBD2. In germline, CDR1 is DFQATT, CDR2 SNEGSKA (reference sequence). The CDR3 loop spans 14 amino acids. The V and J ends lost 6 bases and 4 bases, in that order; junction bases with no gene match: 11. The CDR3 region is CSAQREGRRETQYF. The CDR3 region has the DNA TGCAGTGCCCAAAGGGAGGGGCGTCGAGAGACCCAGTACTTC.

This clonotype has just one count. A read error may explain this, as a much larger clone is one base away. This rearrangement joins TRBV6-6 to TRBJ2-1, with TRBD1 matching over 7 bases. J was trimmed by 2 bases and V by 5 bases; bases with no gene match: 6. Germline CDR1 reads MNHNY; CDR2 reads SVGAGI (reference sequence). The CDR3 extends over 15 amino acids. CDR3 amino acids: CASSPDRAPYNEQFF. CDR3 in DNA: TGTGCCAGCAGTCCCGACAGGGCCCCCTACAATGAGCAGTTCTTC.

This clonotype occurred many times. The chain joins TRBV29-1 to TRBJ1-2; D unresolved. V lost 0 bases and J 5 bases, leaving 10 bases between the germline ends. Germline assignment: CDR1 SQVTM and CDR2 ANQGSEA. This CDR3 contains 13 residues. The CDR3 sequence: CSVEDQLAYGYTF. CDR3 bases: TGCAGCGTTGAAGATCAGTTAGCTTATGGCTACACCTTC.